Listed here is a single T cell receptor (beta chain). The sample originates from a study of blood T cell repertoires in COVID-19. For the study at large: Samples of COVID-19 (acute and convalescent) were obtained from the United States, Italy and Spain.

Generated by immunoSEQ multiplex PCR, the TCRdb table keeps only in-frame clones and is missing some. The table records some 170,000 clones, just over 90% of them present only once. Germline V lookup: CDR1 LGHDT, CDR2 YNNKEL (reference sequence). V lost 3 bases and J 5 bases, leaving 13 bases between the germline ends. The CDR3 has 15 residues. The source material was peripheral blood. The TCR originated in an older woman with COVID-19, enrolled during active disease. This chain connects TRBV3-1 (or the pseudogene TRBV3-2) to TRBJ1-4, with D perhaps matching TRBD1 (5 bases). CDR3 coding DNA: TGTGCCAGCAGCCATAATCTAGACAGCAATGAAAAACTGTTTTTT. This sequence encodes CASSHNLDSNEKLFF.